This TCR beta chain was sequenced in a study of cytotoxic CD8 clonotypes in ibrutinib-treated CLL. Looking at the study overall: Average yields of around 260,000 productive templates and approximately 94,000 productive rearrangements characterized the samples.

Germline trimming cut 2 bases from V and 7 bases from J; bases unmatched to any gene: 3. CDR1 is KGHSH and CDR2 is LQKENI in the germline V gene. CDR3 size: 15 residues. TCRdb keeps only in-frame clones here, not all; method: immunoSEQ multiplex PCR. The repertoire includes 100,000 to 150,000 clones, approximately 83% of them detected once, and under 2.5% sits in the top ten. This chain uses TRBV18 with TRBJ2-2; 11 bases are a match to TRBD2. This material consisted of PBMCs, taken after 24 months of ibrutinib treatment. The source is a human donor with chronic lymphocytic leukemia. Here the CDR3 DNA reads TGTGCCAGCTCACCATCTAGCGGGAGGAGCGGGGAGCTGTTTTTT. Translated, it gives CASSPSSGRSGELFF. Full variable domain (outside the CDR3, taken from reference TRBV18 and TRBJ2-2): NAGVMQNPRHLVRRRGQEARLRCSPMKGHSHVYWYRQLPEEGLKFMVYLQKENIIDESGMPKERFSAEFPKEGPSILRIQQVVRGDSAAYFCASSPSSGRSGELFFGEGSRLTVL.